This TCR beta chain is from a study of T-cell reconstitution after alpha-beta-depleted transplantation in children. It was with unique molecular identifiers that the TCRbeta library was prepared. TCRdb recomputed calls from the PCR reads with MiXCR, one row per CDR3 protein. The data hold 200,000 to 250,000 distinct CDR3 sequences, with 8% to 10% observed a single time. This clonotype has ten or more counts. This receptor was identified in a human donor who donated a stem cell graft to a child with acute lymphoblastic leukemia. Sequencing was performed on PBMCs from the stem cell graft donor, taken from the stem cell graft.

CDR3: CASSQTGDLTDTQYF. CDR3 nucleotide sequence: TGTGCCAGCAGTCAGACAGGGGACCTCACAGATACGCAGTATTTT. The chain has TRBV6-1 and TRBJ2-3; TRBD1 agrees at 8 bases. The length of the CDR3 is 15 residues. CDR1 and CDR2 (germline): MNHNS, SASEGT. The V gene end was trimmed by 5 bases and the J gene end by 2 bases; junction bases not matched to a gene: 6.